The clone carrying this TCR beta chain was seen just once. Its antigen is as yet unknown. The sample originates from a study of long-term antiretroviral therapy in people with HIV. Overall study findings and caveats: Unavailable data included ART adherence, viral resistance and therapy changes (switches in treatment).

The assay, immunoSEQ v3.0, was run at survey level. Only in-frame clones appear in the TCRdb table, and some are missing; sequencing was by immunoSEQ multiplex PCR. Among more than 25,000 clones listed, more than 85% were seen once. Per the germline V gene, CDR1 is SEHNR and CDR2 is FQNEAQ (reference sequence). V was cut by 0 bases and J by 5 bases, with 13 bases left in between. CDR3 length: 15 amino acids. Sequences were derived from unsorted PBMCs, sampled about 5 years before starting antiretroviral therapy. The V call is TRBV7-9, the J call TRBJ2-5; weak D call: TRBD2 (5 bases). This TCR derives from a man in his forties or fifties with HIV. DNA of the CDR3: TGTGCCAGCAGCTTAGCGGGCAGCCCGGGGGAGACCCAGTACTTC. Amino acid sequence: CASSLAGSPGETQYF.